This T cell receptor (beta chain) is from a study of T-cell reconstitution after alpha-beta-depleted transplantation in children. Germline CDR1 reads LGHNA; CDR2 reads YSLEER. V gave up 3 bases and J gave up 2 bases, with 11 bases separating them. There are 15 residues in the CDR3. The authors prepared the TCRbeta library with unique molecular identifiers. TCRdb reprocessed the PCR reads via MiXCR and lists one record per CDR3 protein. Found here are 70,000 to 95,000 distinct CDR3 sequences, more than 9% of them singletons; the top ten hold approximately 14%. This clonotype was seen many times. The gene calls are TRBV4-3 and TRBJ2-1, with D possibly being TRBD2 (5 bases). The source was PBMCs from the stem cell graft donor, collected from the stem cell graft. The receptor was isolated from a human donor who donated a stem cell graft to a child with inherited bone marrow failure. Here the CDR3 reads CASSQSGPAYNEQFF. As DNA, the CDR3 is TGCGCCAGCAGCCAGAGCGGCCCGGCCTACAATGAGCAGTTCTTC.